This entry lists 10 T cell receptor beta chains sequenced from one sample in a study of graft-versus-host responses after intestinal transplantation. These receptors have no identified antigens. Sequencing was performed with immunoSEQ multiplex PCR; in TCRdb, only in-frame clones are kept and a portion is missing. Of over 80,000 clones detected, around 91% appear once; the ten largest clones hold about 0.18%. Material: unstimulated CD4+ T cells sorted from spleen or lymph node cells, obtained before transplant. The receptors shown here come from a human donor who was the organ donor for an intestinal transplant.

This chain links TRBV7-2 with TRBJ2-6; the D gene is possibly TRBD1 (6 bases). The CDR3 contains 16 residues. CDR1 and CDR2 from the germline V gene are SGHTA and FQGNSA. Trimming cost V 5 bases and J 0 bases, with 11 bases left between them. The CDR3 is CASSPWDNSGANVLTF. The CDR3 coding sequence is TGTGCCAGCAGCCCCTGGGACAACTCTGGGGCCAACGTCCTGACTTTC.

In its sample, this clone was seen once. The chain combines TRBV7-2 with TRBJ1-1; D may be TRBD1 (5 bases). The CDR3 is made up of 15 amino acids. From germline, CDR1 is SGHTA and CDR2 FQGNSA. The V gene lost 0 bases and the J gene lost 0 bases, with 8 bases spanning the gap. CDR3 sequence reads: CASSLAPDMNTEAFF. The DNA of the CDR3 is TGTGCCAGCAGCTTAGCACCGGACATGAACACTGAAGCTTTCTTT.

The chain combines TRBV27 with TRBJ1-2, with TRBD1 as a possible D gene (5 bases). CDR3 length: 16 residues. Trimming removed 4 bases from V and 1 base from J, with 16 bases in between. CDR1 and CDR2 (germline): MNHEY, SMNVEV (reference sequence). The CDR3, as DNA: TGTGCCAGCAGTTCTAGACAGCTTACGGGTAACTATGGCTACACCTTC. Its protein product is CASSSRQLTGNYGYTF.

The chain is built from TRBV2 and TRBJ1-4, with D unclear. The CDR3 contains 15 residues. Per germline, CDR1 SNHLY and CDR2 FYNNEI. Trimming cost V 6 bases and J 4 bases, with 15 bases left between them. This CDR3 reads CASSENSAYNEKLFF. The CDR3 DNA sequence: TGTGCCAGCAGCGAGAACTCCGCTTATAATGAAAAACTGTTTTTT. The full variable domain, in which reference TRBV2 and TRBJ1-4 provide the parts outside the CDR3, is EPEVTQTPSHQVTQMGQEVILRCVPISNHLYFYWYRQILGQKVEFLVSFYNNEISEKSEIFDDQFSVERPDGSNFTLKIRSTKLEDSAMYFCASSENSAYNEKLFFGSGTQLSVL.

The rearrangement joins TRBV4-2 to TRBJ2-3, with 9 positions matching TRBD2. Germline-derived CDR1 and CDR2 are LGHNA and YNFKEQ. The CDR3 loop spans 16 amino acids. Losses at the gene ends were 4 bases for V and 3 bases for J; bases not matched to a gene: 8. The CDR3 DNA sequence: TGTGCCAGCAGCCCTCTAGGACTAGCGATGACAGATACGCAGTATTTT. Amino acid sequence: CASSPLGLAMTDTQYF.

The chain links TRBV11-3 to TRBJ1-5; 9 nucleotides align to TRBD1. CDR1 is SGHNT and CDR2 is YENEEA in the germline V gene. J lost 5 bases, V lost 4 bases, and 6 bases had no gene match. This CDR3 region has 15 residues. CDR3: CASSSKGQGDQPQHF. The CDR3 coding sequence is TGTGCCAGCAGCTCGAAGGGACAGGGAGATCAGCCCCAGCATTTT.

This chain joins TRBV9 and TRBJ2-2; D is unclear. CDR3 length equals 14 residues. V lost 3 bases, J lost 1 base, and 7 bases lay in between. Germline values: CDR1 SGDLS, CDR2 YYNGEE. CDR3 sequence (DNA): TGTGCCAGCAGCGCCCGAGGGAACACCGGGGAGCTGTTTTTT. Amino acid sequence: CASSARGNTGELFF.

The CDR3 sequence is CASRYTGRTYGYTF. The CDR3 bases are TGTGCCAGCAGATACACAGGGCGCACTTATGGCTACACCTTC. V usage is TRBV28 and J usage is TRBJ1-2; maybe TRBD1 (6 bases). Germline loops: CDR1 MDHEN, CDR2 SYDVKM. The CDR3 is made up of 14 amino acids. Trimming cost V 6 bases and J 5 bases, with 16 bases left between them.

The J gene is TRBJ2-3, the V gene TRBV6-4; 10 nucleotides line up with TRBD2. Germline CDR1 and CDR2: MRHNA and SNTAGT. The CDR3 is made up of 16 amino acids. V shed 0 bases and J 4 bases; nucleotides not matched to a gene: 4. The CDR3 DNA is TGTGCCAGCAGTGACTCGTCTAGCGGGGGATCAGATACGCAGTATTTT. Its translation is CASSDSSSGGSDTQYF.

The chain carries TRBV28 and TRBJ2-3, with unresolved D. V lost 4 bases, J lost 1 base, and 9 bases lay in between. In germline, CDR1 is MDHEN, CDR2 SYDVKM. The CDR3 sequence is 14 residues long. In nucleotides, the CDR3 is TGTGCCAGCAGTTCTAGTGCTCGCACAGATACGCAGTATTTT. Its protein is CASSSSARTDTQYF.